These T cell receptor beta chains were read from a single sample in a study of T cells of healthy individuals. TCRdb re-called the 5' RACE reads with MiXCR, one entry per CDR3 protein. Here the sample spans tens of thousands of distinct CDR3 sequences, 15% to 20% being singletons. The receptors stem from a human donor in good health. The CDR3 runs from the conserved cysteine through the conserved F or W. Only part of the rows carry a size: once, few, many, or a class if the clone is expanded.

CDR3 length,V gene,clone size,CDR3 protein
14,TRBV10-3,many,CATRVGALNYEQYF
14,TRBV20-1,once,CSARGTWDTDTQYF
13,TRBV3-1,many,CASSHKGGGGYTF
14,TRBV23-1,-,CASSQSRRNSPLHF
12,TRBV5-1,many,CASSLGGNIQYF
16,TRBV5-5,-,CASSFRLAVNQETQYF
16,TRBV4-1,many,CASSLGTGGTLTEAFF
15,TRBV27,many,CASSSYLSGANVLTF
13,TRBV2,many,CASSARGMDTQYF
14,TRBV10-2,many,CASNRDRLGTEAFF
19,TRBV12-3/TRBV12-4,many,CASSFRRQLQLYMNTEAFF
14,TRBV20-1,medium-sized,CSARQGAANYGYTF
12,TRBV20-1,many,CSARGDRGDAFF
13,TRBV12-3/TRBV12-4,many,CASSLGQNQPQHF
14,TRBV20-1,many,CSARAPGRGYEQYF
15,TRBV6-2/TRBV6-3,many,CASSYGMTDQETQYF
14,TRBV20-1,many,CSAGDRGIQETQYF
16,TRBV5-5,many,CASSLVGAGGNTEAFF
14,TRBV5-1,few,CASSLTIGREKLFF
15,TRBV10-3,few,CAISGHTGENTEAFF
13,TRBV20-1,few,CSAWDRGGETQYF
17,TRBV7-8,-,CASSLVSRSTGRETQYF
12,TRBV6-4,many,CASILRSSPLHF